These T cell receptor beta chains were read from a single sample in a study of breast tumors, draining lymph nodes, adjacent tissues. TCRdb recomputed calls from the multiplex PCR reads with MiXCR, one row per CDR3 protein. The sample lists over 150,000 distinct CDR3 sequences, roughly a third occurring once. Sequencing was carried out using axillary lymph node tissue. These TCRs come from a female donor with breast cancer. Some clones in this sample may be carry-over from other donors' samples. CDR3s include the opening cysteine and the closing phenylalanine or tryptophan. D genes are given only for firm matches. Rows may omit the clone size; those that give it use once, few, many or a size class.

v_call: TRBV18
clone_size: -
j_call: TRBJ2-3
d_call: TRBD1
cdr3_nt: TGTGCCAGCTCACCGAAAAGGACAGGGACCTCCGCAGATACGCAGTATTTT
cdr3_aa: CASSPKRTGTSADTQYF

v_call: TRBV20-1
clone_size: many
j_call: TRBJ2-6
d_call: -
cdr3_nt: TGCAGTGCTCCAAACCGGGGAACTGGGGCCAACGTCCTGACTTTC
cdr3_aa: CSAPNRGTGANVLTF

v_call: TRBV20-1
clone_size: many
j_call: TRBJ2-7
d_call: TRBD2
cdr3_nt: TGCAGTGCTGGCCCGGGACTAGTTTCCTCATACTCCTACGAGCAGTACTTC
cdr3_aa: CSAGPGLVSSYSYEQYF

v_call: TRBV11-2
clone_size: many
j_call: TRBJ2-5
d_call: -
cdr3_nt: TGTGCCAGCAGCTTAGTGTTGGCCTTAGGGGAGACCCAGTACTTC
cdr3_aa: CASSLVLALGETQYF

v_call: TRBV20-1
clone_size: -
j_call: TRBJ1-1
d_call: -
cdr3_nt: TGCAGTGTCTCTCAGGGACGAGGGGCTGAAGCTTTCTTT
cdr3_aa: CSVSQGRGAEAFF

v_call: TRBV5-1
clone_size: -
j_call: TRBJ1-6
d_call: TRBD1
cdr3_nt: TGCGCCAGCAGCCCGTACGGACAGGGCCTCTCACCCCTCCACTTT
cdr3_aa: CASSPYGQGLSPLHF

v_call: TRBV7-6
clone_size: many
j_call: TRBJ2-7
d_call: -
cdr3_nt: TGTGCCAGCAGCTCAGAGGACCGAAGGAGCTCCTACGAGCAGTACTTC
cdr3_aa: CASSSEDRRSSYEQYF

v_call: TRBV20-1
clone_size: -
j_call: TRBJ2-7
d_call: -
cdr3_nt: TGCAGTGCGGGGGACCCAGGAGGGCTCTCCGAGCAGTACTTC
cdr3_aa: CSAGDPGGLSEQYF

v_call: TRBV15
clone_size: many
j_call: TRBJ1-5
d_call: -
cdr3_nt: TGTGCCACCAGCAGAGGAGGGGCACGGAGCCCCAATCAGCCCCAGCATTTT
cdr3_aa: CATSRGGARSPNQPQHF

v_call: TRBV6-5
clone_size: many
j_call: TRBJ2-7
d_call: -
cdr3_nt: TGTGCCAGCAGTAAACAGGGTATCCCCTACGAGCAGTACTTC
cdr3_aa: CASSKQGIPYEQYF

v_call: TRBV7-2
clone_size: many
j_call: TRBJ1-5
d_call: TRBD1
cdr3_nt: TGTGCCAGCAGCCCCCCTCGGACAGGAGGCAATCAGCCCCAGCATTTT
cdr3_aa: CASSPPRTGGNQPQHF

v_call: TRBV6-2/TRBV6-3
clone_size: many
j_call: TRBJ2-1
d_call: TRBD1
cdr3_nt: TGTGCCAGCAGTTACGACAGGGTGTCTGAGCAGTTCTTC
cdr3_aa: CASSYDRVSEQFF

v_call: TRBV4-1
clone_size: many
j_call: TRBJ2-7
d_call: TRBD1
cdr3_nt: TGCGCCAGCAGCCAAGAAACCGGGACAGGGTCCCACGAGCAGTACTTC
cdr3_aa: CASSQETGTGSHEQYF

v_call: TRBV20-1
clone_size: many
j_call: TRBJ1-2
d_call: -
cdr3_nt: TGCAGTGCCCCAAATGTAGATAACTATGGCTACACCTTC
cdr3_aa: CSAPNVDNYGYTF

v_call: TRBV2
clone_size: many
j_call: TRBJ2-2
d_call: -
cdr3_nt: TGTGCCAGCAGTGAAATGGGGGGACTCACCGGGGAGCTGTTTTTT
cdr3_aa: CASSEMGGLTGELFF

v_call: TRBV10-3
clone_size: few
j_call: TRBJ1-1
d_call: -
cdr3_nt: TGTGCCATCCGAGTTACTAGTATGAACACTGAAGCTTTCTTT
cdr3_aa: CAIRVTSMNTEAFF

v_call: TRBV7-3
clone_size: once
j_call: TRBJ2-5
d_call: TRBD2
cdr3_nt: TGTGCCAGCAGCTTTAGCGGGATTATGGACCAGTACTTC
cdr3_aa: CASSFSGIMDQYF

v_call: TRBV7-2
clone_size: many
j_call: TRBJ1-6
d_call: TRBD1
cdr3_nt: TGTGCCAGCAGCACCCGGGACAGTAATAATTCACCCCTCCACTTT
cdr3_aa: CASSTRDSNNSPLHF

v_call: TRBV19
clone_size: many
j_call: TRBJ1-6
d_call: -
cdr3_nt: TGTGCCAGTAGTAGCTGGACCGTCACTACCGGGGATTCACCCCTCCACTTT
cdr3_aa: CASSSWTVTTGDSPLHF

v_call: TRBV4-2
clone_size: many
j_call: TRBJ2-1
d_call: -
cdr3_nt: TGTGCCAGCAGCTTAGCTGTCTACAATGAGCAGTTCTTC
cdr3_aa: CASSLAVYNEQFF

v_call: TRBV11-2
clone_size: many
j_call: TRBJ2-7
d_call: -
cdr3_nt: TGTGCCAGCAGCTTCGGGGAGGGGGGGTACGAGCAGTACTTC
cdr3_aa: CASSFGEGGYEQYF

v_call: TRBV6-5
clone_size: -
j_call: TRBJ2-1
d_call: -
cdr3_nt: TGTGCCAGCAGTTATCCTGGGGGGATCAGTGAGCAGTTCTTC
cdr3_aa: CASSYPGGISEQFF

v_call: TRBV5-1
clone_size: many
j_call: TRBJ2-7
d_call: TRBD2
cdr3_nt: TGCGCCAGCAGCGGACTAGCGGCCTCCAAGAGGCAGCAGTACTTC
cdr3_aa: CASSGLAASKRQQYF

v_call: TRBV4-1
clone_size: -
j_call: TRBJ2-1
d_call: -
cdr3_nt: TGCGCCAGCAGCCCCAGGTCACCCTACAATGAGCAGTTCTTC
cdr3_aa: CASSPRSPYNEQFF

v_call: TRBV2
clone_size: -
j_call: TRBJ1-4
d_call: TRBD1
cdr3_nt: TGTGCCAGCAGCCGCGAGACAGGGAGCGGTGAAAAACTGTTTTTT
cdr3_aa: CASSRETGSGEKLFF

v_call: TRBV7-9
clone_size: many
j_call: TRBJ1-2
d_call: -
cdr3_nt: TGTGCCAGCAACCCTAATGGACTCGAAAATGGCTACACCTTC
cdr3_aa: CASNPNGLENGYTF

v_call: TRBV7-8
clone_size: many
j_call: TRBJ1-2
d_call: -
cdr3_nt: TGTGCCAGCAGCTCGATATCGGGCTACACCTTC
cdr3_aa: CASSSISGYTF

v_call: TRBV10-3
clone_size: many
j_call: TRBJ1-2
d_call: TRBD1
cdr3_nt: TGTGCCATCAGTGAGTCGAGACAGGGGAGGACAGATGGCTACACCTTC
cdr3_aa: CAISESRQGRTDGYTF

v_call: TRBV7-8
clone_size: many
j_call: TRBJ2-2
d_call: TRBD2
cdr3_nt: TGTGCCAGCAGCTTTTATAGCGGGAGGGCCACCGGGGAGCTGTTTTTT
cdr3_aa: CASSFYSGRATGELFF

v_call: TRBV7-3
clone_size: many
j_call: TRBJ2-3
d_call: -
cdr3_nt: TGTGCCAGCAGCAAGGACAGTTTTACAGATACGCAGTATTTT
cdr3_aa: CASSKDSFTDTQYF

v_call: TRBV2
clone_size: many
j_call: TRBJ1-2
d_call: -
cdr3_nt: TGTGCCAGCAGGGGGGGGGGTCTGCGGTATGGCTACACCTTC
cdr3_aa: CASRGGGLRYGYTF

v_call: TRBV2
clone_size: many
j_call: TRBJ1-5
d_call: -
cdr3_nt: TGTGCCAGCAGTGTATCAGGGGGCAATCAGCCCCAGCATTTT
cdr3_aa: CASSVSGGNQPQHF

v_call: TRBV14
clone_size: once
j_call: TRBJ2-1
d_call: -
cdr3_nt: TGTGCCAGCAGCCCGGGGAGTCGATCCTACAATGAGCAGTTCTTC
cdr3_aa: CASSPGSRSYNEQFF

v_call: TRBV7-3
clone_size: -
j_call: TRBJ2-2
d_call: -
cdr3_nt: TGTGCCAGCAGCTTAGGTCTAGCTAACACCGGGGAGCTGCCTTTT
cdr3_aa: CASSLGLANTGELPF

v_call: TRBV7-8
clone_size: many
j_call: TRBJ2-7
d_call: -
cdr3_nt: TGTGCCAGCAGCTTAGAATGGACAGTCTACGAGCAGTACTTC
cdr3_aa: CASSLEWTVYEQYF

v_call: TRBV13
clone_size: -
j_call: TRBJ1-2
d_call: TRBD1
cdr3_nt: TGTGCCAGCAGCCTCGGGACAGGGGTCACCAAGGGCTACACCTTC
cdr3_aa: CASSLGTGVTKGYTF

v_call: TRBV7-3
clone_size: many
j_call: TRBJ2-3
d_call: TRBD1
cdr3_nt: TGTGCCAGCAGCTTGACAGGGTTAAGGAATACGCAGTATTTT
cdr3_aa: CASSLTGLRNTQYF

v_call: TRBV7-2
clone_size: many
j_call: TRBJ2-7
d_call: -
cdr3_nt: TGTGCCAGCAGCTTAAAGACCGGGGGACTCGAGCAGTACTTC
cdr3_aa: CASSLKTGGLEQYF

v_call: TRBV2
clone_size: many
j_call: TRBJ2-5
d_call: TRBD1
cdr3_nt: TGTGCCAGCAGTGAGGCGGACAGGGGGTTTCAAGAGACCCAGTACTTC
cdr3_aa: CASSEADRGFQETQYF

v_call: TRBV10-3
clone_size: many
j_call: TRBJ2-1
d_call: -
cdr3_nt: TGTGCCATCAGTGATGTAAGGCTGGCGACCTACAATGAGCAGTTCTTC
cdr3_aa: CAISDVRLATYNEQFF

v_call: TRBV5-6
clone_size: many
j_call: TRBJ2-2
d_call: TRBD1
cdr3_nt: TGTGCCAGCAGCTTGGTATCGGGACAGCACACCGGGGAGCTGTTTTTT
cdr3_aa: CASSLVSGQHTGELFF

v_call: TRBV11-2
clone_size: -
j_call: TRBJ2-1
d_call: -
cdr3_nt: TGTGCCAGCAGCTCGACAGATTACGCTGAGCAGTTCTTC
cdr3_aa: CASSSTDYAEQFF

v_call: TRBV7-9
clone_size: many
j_call: TRBJ2-2
d_call: -
cdr3_nt: TGTGCCAGCAGCCCGATTGAGGGCGCCACCGGGGAGCTGTTTTTT
cdr3_aa: CASSPIEGATGELFF

v_call: TRBV24-1
clone_size: many
j_call: TRBJ2-5
d_call: -
cdr3_nt: TGTGCCACCAGTGGGGGTGCGGGATTGTACAGTCCCCAAGAGACCCAGTACTTC
cdr3_aa: CATSGGAGLYSPQETQYF

v_call: TRBV27
clone_size: many
j_call: TRBJ1-2
d_call: -
cdr3_nt: TGTGCCAGCAGTTTTTCGGGGACTGCTCGGGGCTACACCTTC
cdr3_aa: CASSFSGTARGYTF

v_call: TRBV29-1
clone_size: once
j_call: TRBJ2-6
d_call: TRBD2
cdr3_nt: TGCAGCTTGGCCGGCGGGGGAGAGGCTGGGGCCAACGTCCTGACTTTC
cdr3_aa: CSLAGGGEAGANVLTF

v_call: TRBV11-2
clone_size: many
j_call: TRBJ2-7
d_call: -
cdr3_nt: TGTGCCAGCAGCTTAGTACTGGGGGGCTCCTACGAGCAGTACTTC
cdr3_aa: CASSLVLGGSYEQYF

v_call: TRBV10-3
clone_size: many
j_call: TRBJ2-7
d_call: -
cdr3_nt: TGTGCCATCAGTGAGTCCCAGGGATCCTACGAGCAGTACTTC
cdr3_aa: CAISESQGSYEQYF